This is a list of T cell receptor beta chains from one sample in a study of glioma-infiltrating T cells after dendritic cell vaccination. Profiling relied on immunoSEQ multiplex PCR, and the TCRdb table lists in-frame clones only, not all of them. Here the sample spans roughly 52,000 clones, over 75% being singletons. This sample comprised blood, obtained before dendritic cell vaccination. The receptors originated from a human donor with glioblastoma. CDR3s include the opening cysteine and the closing phenylalanine or tryptophan. A D gene is named only where the DNA matches it firmly. The size of a clone is reported for some rows only, either as once, few or many, or as a class for expanded clones.

V: TRBV7-2; J: TRBJ2-7; size: NA; D: NA; CDR3: CASSPTGRAGILYEQYF; DNA: TGTGCCAGCAGCCCGACCGGGAGAGCGGGCATACTATACGAGCAGTACTTC
V: TRBV7-8; J: TRBJ2-1; size: once; D: TRBD2; CDR3: CASSFSLAGEREQFF; DNA: TGTGCCAGCAGCTTTTCCCTAGCGGGAGAACGTGAGCAGTTCTTC
V: TRBV27; J: TRBJ1-3; size: NA; D: NA; CDR3: CASRLPPPLSSGNTIYF; DNA: TGTGCCAGCAGACTACCCCCCCCGTTGAGCTCTGGAAACACCATATATTTT
V: TRBV5-1; J: TRBJ2-2; size: NA; D: TRBD1; CDR3: CASSLGTVNTGELFF; DNA: TGCGCCAGCAGCCTGGGGACAGTTAACACCGGGGAGCTGTTTTTT
V: TRBV7-2; J: TRBJ2-1; size: once; D: NA; CDR3: CASRQTDYNEQFF; DNA: TGTGCCAGCAGGCAGACAGACTACAATGAGCAGTTCTTC
V: TRBV6-1; J: TRBJ2-2; size: NA; D: NA; CDR3: CASNTEANTGELFF; DNA: TGTGCCAGCAATACCGAGGCGAACACCGGGGAGCTGTTTTTT
V: TRBV7-2; J: TRBJ1-5; size: NA; D: NA; CDR3: CASSGRGQPQHF; DNA: TGTGCCAGCAGCGGCAGGGGACAGCCCCAGCATTTT
V: TRBV15; J: TRBJ1-1; size: NA; D: TRBD1; CDR3: CATSRSAYQTGAVEAFF; DNA: TGTGCCACCAGCAGAAGCGCATACCAAACAGGGGCCGTTGAAGCTTTCTTT
V: TRBV5-6; J: TRBJ2-6; size: NA; D: TRBD1; CDR3: CASSLADRAVSGANVLTF; DNA: TGTGCCAGCAGCTTGGCGGACAGGGCGGTATCTGGGGCCAACGTCCTGACTTTC
V: TRBV6-5; J: TRBJ1-2; size: NA; D: TRBD1; CDR3: CASSPQGADYTF; DNA: TGTGCCAGCAGTCCCCAGGGGGCAGACTACACCTTC
V: TRBV5-1; J: TRBJ1-4; size: NA; D: NA; CDR3: CASSPGVLSNEKLFF; DNA: TGCGCCAGCAGCCCCGGGGTGTTATCTAATGAAAAACTGTTTTTT
V: TRBV30; J: TRBJ1-3; size: NA; D: NA; CDR3: CAWSHGSGNTIYF; DNA: TGTGCCTGGAGTCACGGCTCTGGAAACACCATATATTTT
V: TRBV7-3; J: TRBJ2-2; size: once; D: NA; CDR3: CASSLATRNTGELFF; DNA: TGTGCCAGCAGCTTAGCGACACGGAACACCGGGGAGCTGTTTTTT
V: TRBV6-6; J: TRBJ2-1; size: NA; D: TRBD1; CDR3: CASRDRGLPNEQFF; DNA: TGTGCCAGCAGAGACAGGGGGCTCCCCAATGAGCAGTTCTTC
V: TRBV18; J: TRBJ2-7; size: NA; D: TRBD2; CDR3: CASSLGLEVYEQYF; DNA: TGTGCCAGCTCACTAGGACTAGAAGTCTACGAGCAGTACTTC
V: TRBV5-1; J: TRBJ2-3; size: NA; D: TRBD2; CDR3: CASSLSTSGISTDTQYF; DNA: TGCGCCAGCAGCTTGTCGACTAGCGGTATCAGCACAGATACGCAGTATTTT
V: TRBV7-2; J: TRBJ2-1; size: NA; D: TRBD2; CDR3: CASSLSGITYNEQFF; DNA: TGTGCCAGCAGCCTTAGCGGGATCACCTACAATGAGCAGTTCTTC
V: TRBV12-5; J: TRBJ2-7; size: NA; D: NA; CDR3: CASGPPRTENSYEQYF; DNA: TGTGCTAGTGGTCCTCCCCGGACAGAGAACTCCTACGAGCAGTACTTC
V: TRBV19; J: TRBJ1-5; size: NA; D: TRBD1; CDR3: CASTATGANQPQHF; DNA: TGTGCCAGTACTGCTACAGGGGCCAATCAGCCCCAGCATTTT
V: TRBV5-6; J: TRBJ2-3; size: NA; D: TRBD2; CDR3: CASSLGGGSDTQYF; DNA: TGTGCCAGCAGCTTGGGCGGGGGGTCTGATACGCAGTATTTT
V: TRBV4-3; J: TRBJ2-3; size: NA; D: NA; CDR3: CASSQSRLASADTQYF; DNA: TGCGCCAGCAGCCAATCCAGGTTAGCGTCAGCAGATACGCAGTATTTT
V: TRBV10-1; J: TRBJ1-6; size: NA; D: TRBD1; CDR3: CARDSGTGVLKFNSPLHF; DNA: TGCGCCAGGGACTCCGGGACAGGGGTATTGAAGTTTAATTCACCCCTCCACTTT
V: TRBV7-3; J: TRBJ2-2; size: NA; D: NA; CDR3: CASSLSPDRNSGELFF; DNA: TGTGCCAGCAGCTTAAGCCCGGACAGAAACTCCGGGGAGCTGTTTTTT
V: TRBV7-2; J: TRBJ2-5; size: NA; D: NA; CDR3: CASSLQETQYF; DNA: TGTGCCAGCAGCTTACAGGAGACCCAGTACTTC
V: TRBV6-6; J: TRBJ2-5; size: NA; D: NA; CDR3: CASSYSSETQYF; DNA: TGTGCCAGCAGTTACTCGAGTGAGACCCAGTACTTC
V: TRBV7-3; J: TRBJ2-3; size: NA; D: TRBD2; CDR3: CASSLSPGLAGWGTDTQYF; DNA: TGTGCCAGCAGCTTATCCCCGGGACTAGCGGGATGGGGCACAGATACGCAGTATTTT
V: TRBV6-5; J: TRBJ1-1; size: few; D: NA; CDR3: CASRIGVRGREAFF; DNA: TGTGCCAGCAGAATTGGGGTCAGGGGTCGTGAAGCTTTCTTT
V: TRBV10-3; J: TRBJ1-1; size: few; D: TRBD1; CDR3: CAIDRGTEAFF; DNA: TGTGCCATAGACAGGGGCACTGAAGCTTTCTTT
V: TRBV5-1; J: TRBJ1-1; size: few; D: NA; CDR3: CASIPGSGGAEAFF; DNA: TGCGCCAGCATACCTGGCTCCGGGGGAGCTGAAGCTTTCTTT
V: TRBV27; J: TRBJ2-3; size: NA; D: NA; CDR3: CASRRGTDTQYF; DNA: TGTGCCAGCAGGAGGGGCACAGATACGCAGTATTTT
V: TRBV4-1; J: TRBJ1-6; size: NA; D: TRBD1; CDR3: CASSEPGTVLLHF; DNA: TGCGCCAGCAGCGAACCCGGGACAGTTCTCCTCCACTTT
V: TRBV14; J: TRBJ1-6; size: NA; D: NA; CDR3: CASSQDQGSYNSPLHF; DNA: TGTGCCAGCAGCCAAGACCAGGGCTCCTATAATTCCCCCCTCCACTTT
V: TRBV20-1; J: TRBJ2-1; size: NA; D: NA; CDR3: CSARGRWEQFF; DNA: TGCAGTGCTAGAGGGCGGTGGGAGCAGTTCTTC
V: TRBV7-9; J: TRBJ1-1; size: NA; D: TRBD1; CDR3: CASSSQEQGSEAFF; DNA: TGTGCCAGCAGCTCTCAGGAACAGGGGTCTGAAGCTTTCTTT
V: TRBV7-9; J: TRBJ1-2; size: NA; D: NA; CDR3: CASSPGGWSEGYTF; DNA: TGTGCCAGCAGCCCCGGGGGGTGGTCTGAAGGCTACACCTTC